This paragraph covers one T cell receptor (beta chain) sequence. This entry belongs to a study of blood T cell repertoires in COVID-19. About the research overall: The United States, Italy and Spain provided the acute and convalescent COVID-19 samples.

Original processing methods: Using reference gene primer amplification, nucleated cell counts were estimated. TCRdb's table, derived via immunoSEQ multiplex PCR, lists solely in-frame clones and lacks some. V, J and clone size derive from that table, while D and trimming were established from the DNA sequence. In the table there are 200,000 to 250,000 clones, under 85% of which are singletons. Germline trimming cut 7 bases from V and 10 bases from J; bases unmatched to any gene: 15. This CDR3 contains 15 residues. Per germline, CDR1 LNHDA and CDR2 SQIVND (reference sequence). Patients in Seattle were enrolled during active infection, then followed longitudinally.

This receptor was identified in an elderly woman with COVID-19, enrolled during active disease. The gene calls are TRBV19 and TRBJ2-1; 8 bases fit TRBD2. Sequencing was performed on peripheral blood. CDR3 protein: CASTLGGLEAYEQFF. The CDR3 region has the DNA TGTGCCAGTACCCTGGGGGGACTAGAGGCGTACGAGCAGTTCTTC. Full variable domain (missing parts from reference TRBV19 and TRBJ2-1): DGGITQSPKYLFRKEGQNVTLSCEQNLNHDAMYWYRQDPGQGLRLIYYSQIVNDFQKGDIAEGYSVSREKKESFPLTVTSAQKNPTAFYLCASTLGGLEAYEQFFGPGTRLTVL.